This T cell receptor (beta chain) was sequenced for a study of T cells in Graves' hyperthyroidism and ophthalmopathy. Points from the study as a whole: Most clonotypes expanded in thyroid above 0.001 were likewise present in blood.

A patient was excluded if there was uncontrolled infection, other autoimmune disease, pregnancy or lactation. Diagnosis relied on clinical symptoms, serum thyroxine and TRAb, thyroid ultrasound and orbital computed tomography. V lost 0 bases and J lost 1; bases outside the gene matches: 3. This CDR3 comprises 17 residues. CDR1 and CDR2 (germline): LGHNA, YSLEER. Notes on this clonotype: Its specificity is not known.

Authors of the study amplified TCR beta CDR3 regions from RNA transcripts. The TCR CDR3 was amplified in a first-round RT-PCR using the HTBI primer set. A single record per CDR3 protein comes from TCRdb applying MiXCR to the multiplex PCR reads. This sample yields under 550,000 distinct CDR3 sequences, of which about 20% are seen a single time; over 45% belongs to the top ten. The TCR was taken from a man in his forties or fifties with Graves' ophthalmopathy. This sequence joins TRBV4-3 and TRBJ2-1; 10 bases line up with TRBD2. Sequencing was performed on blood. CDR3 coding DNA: TGCGCCAGCAGCCAAGACGCTAGCGGGAGATCCTACAATGAGCAGTTCTTC. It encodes CASSQDASGRSYNEQFF.